There are a few counts of the clone carrying this T cell receptor (beta chain). The data originate from a study of blood T cell repertoires in COVID-19. Authors' data handling: Amplification from reference gene primers served as the basis for estimated nucleated cell counts. Clones were sequenced by immunoSEQ multiplex PCR, and TCRdb holds only the in-frame ones, with some missing. The D gene and trimming were derived from the DNA, and the V and J assignments and clone size from that table. The sample lists tens of thousands of clones, about 90% occurring once. The CDR3 sequence is 15 residues long. Germline V CDR1 and CDR2: LNHDA, SQIVND (reference sequence). J gave up 0 bases and V 5 bases, and 4 bases lay outside the gene matches.

The receptor was isolated from a man aged 80 or over with acute or convalescent COVID-19. Sample: peripheral blood. The chain combines TRBV19 with TRBJ2-3; 8 bases are a match to TRBD1. This CDR3 reads CASSPDRASTDTQYF. The CDR3 DNA is TGTGCCAGTAGTCCGGACAGGGCGAGCACAGATACGCAGTATTTT.